Sequencing of this T cell receptor (beta chain) was carried out in a study of blood T cell repertoires in COVID-19. Overall study: Acute and convalescent COVID-19 samples came from the United States, Italy and Spain. T cells, B-cell-depleted T cells, or PBMCs provided the cDNA or gDNA that served as material.

CDR1 and CDR2 (germline): SGHTA, FQGNSA. Trimming removed 4 bases from V and 5 bases from J, with 11 bases in between. The CDR3 is made up of 14 amino acids. The table lists this clone with a few counts. In the original analysis: Amplifying reference gene primers gave estimates of nucleated cell counts. The repertoire was sequenced with immunoSEQ multiplex PCR; TCRdb's copy has only in-frame clones and lacks some. V and J calls and clone size are given by that table; D and trimming were obtained from the DNA. The sample contains approximately 250,000 clones, 75% to 85% of which appear only once. Source material: peripheral blood. This clonotype was obtained from a human donor in a cohort sampled during active COVID-19. This rearrangement joins TRBV7-2 to TRBJ2-2; D remains ambiguous. CDR3 DNA sequence: TGTGCCAGCAGCTCCCGACTCGGGACCGGGGAGCTGTTTTTT. Its protein is CASSSRLGTGELFF.